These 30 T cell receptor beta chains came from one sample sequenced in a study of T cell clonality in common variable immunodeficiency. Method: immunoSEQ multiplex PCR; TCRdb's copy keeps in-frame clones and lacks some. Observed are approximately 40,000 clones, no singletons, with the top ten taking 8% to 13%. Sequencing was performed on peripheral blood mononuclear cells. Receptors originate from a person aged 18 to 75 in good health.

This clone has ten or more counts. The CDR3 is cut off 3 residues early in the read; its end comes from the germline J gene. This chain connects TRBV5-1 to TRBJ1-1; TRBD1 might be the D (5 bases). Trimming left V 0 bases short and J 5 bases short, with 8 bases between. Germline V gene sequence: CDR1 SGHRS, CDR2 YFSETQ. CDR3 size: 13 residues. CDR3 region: CASSLEGETEAFF. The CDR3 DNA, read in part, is TGCGCCAGCAGCTTGGAAGGGGAAACTGAA.

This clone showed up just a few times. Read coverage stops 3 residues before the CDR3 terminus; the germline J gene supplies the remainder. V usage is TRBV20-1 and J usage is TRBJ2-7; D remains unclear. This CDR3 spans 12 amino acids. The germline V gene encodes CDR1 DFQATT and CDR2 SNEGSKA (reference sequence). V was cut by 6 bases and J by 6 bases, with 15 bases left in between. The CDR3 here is CSADPLSGEQYF. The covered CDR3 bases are TGCAGTGCCGACCCCCTTTCGGGCGAG.

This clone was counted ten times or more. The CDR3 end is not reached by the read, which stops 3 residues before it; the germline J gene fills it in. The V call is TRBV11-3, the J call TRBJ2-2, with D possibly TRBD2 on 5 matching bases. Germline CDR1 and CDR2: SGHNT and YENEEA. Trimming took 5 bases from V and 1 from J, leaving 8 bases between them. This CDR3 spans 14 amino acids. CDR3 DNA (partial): TGTGCCAGCAGCCCTCGGGGGAACACCGGGGAG. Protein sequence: CASSPRGNTGE. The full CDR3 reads CASSPRGNTGELFF.

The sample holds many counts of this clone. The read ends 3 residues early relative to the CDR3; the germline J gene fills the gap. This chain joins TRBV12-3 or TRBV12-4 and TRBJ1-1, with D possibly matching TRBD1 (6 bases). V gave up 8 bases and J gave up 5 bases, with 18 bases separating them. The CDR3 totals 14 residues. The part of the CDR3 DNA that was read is TGTGCCAGCCGACGGGAAAGGGGGAAGACTGAA. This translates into CASRRERGKTE. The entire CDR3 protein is CASRRERGKTEAFF.

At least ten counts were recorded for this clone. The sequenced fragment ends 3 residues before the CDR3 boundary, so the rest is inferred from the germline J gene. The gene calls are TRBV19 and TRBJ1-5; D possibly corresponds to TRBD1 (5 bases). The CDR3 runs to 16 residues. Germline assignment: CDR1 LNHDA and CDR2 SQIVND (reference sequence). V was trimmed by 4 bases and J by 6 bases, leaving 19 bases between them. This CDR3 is CASSSQGREVAQPQHF. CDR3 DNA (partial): TGTGCCAGTAGTAGCCAGGGCAGGGAGGTTGCTCAGCCC.

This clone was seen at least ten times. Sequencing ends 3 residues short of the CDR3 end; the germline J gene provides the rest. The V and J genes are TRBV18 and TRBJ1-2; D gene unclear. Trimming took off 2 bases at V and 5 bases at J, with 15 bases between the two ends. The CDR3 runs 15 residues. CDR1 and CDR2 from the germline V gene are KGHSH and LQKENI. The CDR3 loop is CASSPEGFPPYGYTF. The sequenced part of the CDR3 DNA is TGTGCCAGCTCACCAGAAGGTTTCCCCCCTTATGGC.

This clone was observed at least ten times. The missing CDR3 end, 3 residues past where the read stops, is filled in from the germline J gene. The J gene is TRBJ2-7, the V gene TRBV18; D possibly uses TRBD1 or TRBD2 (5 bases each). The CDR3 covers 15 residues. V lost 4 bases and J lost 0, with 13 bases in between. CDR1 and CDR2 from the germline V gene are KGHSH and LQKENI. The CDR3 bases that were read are TGTGCCAGCTCACAACCAACAGGAGGCTCCTACGAG. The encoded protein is CASSQPTGGSYE. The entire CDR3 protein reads CASSQPTGGSYEQYF. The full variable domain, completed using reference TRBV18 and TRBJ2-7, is NAGVMQNPRHLVRRRGQEARLRCSPMKGHSHVYWYRQLPEEGLKFMVYLQKENIIDESGMPKERFSAEFPKEGPSILRIQQVVRGDSAAYFCASSQPTGGSYEQYFGPGTRLTVT.

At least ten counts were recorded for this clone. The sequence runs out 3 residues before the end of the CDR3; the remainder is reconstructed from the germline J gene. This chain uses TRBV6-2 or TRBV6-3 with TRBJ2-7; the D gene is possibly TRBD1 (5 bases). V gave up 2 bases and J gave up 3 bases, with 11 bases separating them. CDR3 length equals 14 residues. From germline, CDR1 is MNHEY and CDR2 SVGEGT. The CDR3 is CASSYGSGNYEQYF. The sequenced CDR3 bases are TGTGCCAGCAGTTACGGTTCAGGGAACTACGAG.

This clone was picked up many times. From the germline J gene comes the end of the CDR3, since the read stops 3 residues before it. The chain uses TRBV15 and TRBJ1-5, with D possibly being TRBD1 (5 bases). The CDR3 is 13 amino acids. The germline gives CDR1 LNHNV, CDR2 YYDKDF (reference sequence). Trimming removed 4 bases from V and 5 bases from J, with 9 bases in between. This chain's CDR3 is CATSMGGYQPQHF. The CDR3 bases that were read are TGTGCCACCAGCATGGGGGGTTATCAGCCC.

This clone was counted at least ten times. The CDR3 spells CASSSILGDRGEAFF. CDR3 DNA (partial): TGTGCCAGCAGCTCCATCCTTGGGGACAGGGGTGAA. The chain employs TRBV11-2 and TRBJ1-1; 10 bases line up with TRBD1. The read ends 3 residues early relative to the CDR3; the germline J gene fills the gap. CDR3 length equals 15 residues. Germline values: CDR1 SGHAT, CDR2 FQNNGV. V lost 4 bases to trimming and J lost 7 bases; unmatched junction nucleotides: 9.

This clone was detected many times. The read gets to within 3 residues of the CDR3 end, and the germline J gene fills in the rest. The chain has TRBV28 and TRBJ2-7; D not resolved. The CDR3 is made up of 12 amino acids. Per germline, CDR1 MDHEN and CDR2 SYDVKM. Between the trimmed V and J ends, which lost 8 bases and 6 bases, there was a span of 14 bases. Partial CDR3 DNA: TGTGCCAGCCAGATTACTAATTTCGAG. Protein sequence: CASQITNFE. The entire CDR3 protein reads CASQITNFEQYF.

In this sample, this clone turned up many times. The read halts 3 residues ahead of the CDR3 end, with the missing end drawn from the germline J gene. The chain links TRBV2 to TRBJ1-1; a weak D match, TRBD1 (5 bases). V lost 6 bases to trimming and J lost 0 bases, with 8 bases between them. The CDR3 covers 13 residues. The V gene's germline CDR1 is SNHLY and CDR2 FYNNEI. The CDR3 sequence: CASSDSLNTEAFF. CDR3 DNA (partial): TGTGCCAGCAGCGACAGTTTGAACACTGAA.

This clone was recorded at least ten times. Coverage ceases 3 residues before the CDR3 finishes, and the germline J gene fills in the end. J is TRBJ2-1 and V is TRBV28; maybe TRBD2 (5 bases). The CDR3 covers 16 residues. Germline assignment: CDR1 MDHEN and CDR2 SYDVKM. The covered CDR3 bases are TGTGTCACAACCCCGGGTGGAGTGAGCGGTGTATATGAG. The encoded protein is CVTTPGGVSGVYE. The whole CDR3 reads CVTTPGGVSGVYEQFF.

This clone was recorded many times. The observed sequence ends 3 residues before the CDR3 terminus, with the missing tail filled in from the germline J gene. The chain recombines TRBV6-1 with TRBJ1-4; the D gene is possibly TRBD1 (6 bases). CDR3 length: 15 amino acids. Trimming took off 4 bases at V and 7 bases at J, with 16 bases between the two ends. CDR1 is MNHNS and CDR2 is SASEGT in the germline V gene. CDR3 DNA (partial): TGTGCCAGCAGTGGGTCGCCGGGGGGCGGTGAAAAA. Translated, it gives CASSGSPGGGEK. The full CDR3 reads CASSGSPGGGEKLFF.

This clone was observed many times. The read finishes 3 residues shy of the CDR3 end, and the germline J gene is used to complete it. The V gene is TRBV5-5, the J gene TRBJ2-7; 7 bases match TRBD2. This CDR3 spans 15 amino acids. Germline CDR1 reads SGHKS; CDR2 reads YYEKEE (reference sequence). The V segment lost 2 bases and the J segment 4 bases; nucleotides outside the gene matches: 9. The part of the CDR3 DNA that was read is TGTGCCAGCAGCTTTGGCCATATGGGGGGGTACGAG. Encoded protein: CASSFGHMGGYE. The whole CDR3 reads CASSFGHMGGYEQYF.

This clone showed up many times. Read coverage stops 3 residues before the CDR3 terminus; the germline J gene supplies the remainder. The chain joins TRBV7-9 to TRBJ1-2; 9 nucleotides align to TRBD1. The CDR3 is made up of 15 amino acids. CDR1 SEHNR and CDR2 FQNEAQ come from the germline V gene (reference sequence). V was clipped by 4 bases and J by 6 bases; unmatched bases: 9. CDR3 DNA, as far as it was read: TGTGCCAGCAGCTCGCCACCGGGACAGGGAAATGGC. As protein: CASSSPPGQGNG. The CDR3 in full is CASSSPPGQGNGYTF.

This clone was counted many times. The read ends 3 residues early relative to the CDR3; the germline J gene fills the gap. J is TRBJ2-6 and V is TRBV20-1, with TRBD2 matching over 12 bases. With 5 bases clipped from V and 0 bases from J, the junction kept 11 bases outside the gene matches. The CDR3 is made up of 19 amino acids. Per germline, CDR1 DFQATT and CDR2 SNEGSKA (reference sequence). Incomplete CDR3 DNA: TGCAGTGCTTCAAGCGGACTAGCGGGGTCCGCCTCTGGGGCCAACGTC. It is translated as CSASSGLAGSASGANV. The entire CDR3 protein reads CSASSGLAGSASGANVLTF.

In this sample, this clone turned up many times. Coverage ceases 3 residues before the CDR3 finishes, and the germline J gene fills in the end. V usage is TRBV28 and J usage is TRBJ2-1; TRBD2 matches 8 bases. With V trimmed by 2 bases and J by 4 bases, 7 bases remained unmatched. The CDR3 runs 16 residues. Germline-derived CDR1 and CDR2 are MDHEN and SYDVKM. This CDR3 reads CASSLLAGGGYNEQFF. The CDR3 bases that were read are TGTGCCAGCAGTTTACTCGCGGGAGGCGGTTACAATGAG. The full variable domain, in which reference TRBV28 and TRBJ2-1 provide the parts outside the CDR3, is DVKVTQSSRYLVKRTGEKVFLECVQDMDHENMFWYRQDPGLGLRLIYFSYDVKMKEKGDIPEGYSVSREKKERFSLILESASTNQTSMYLCASSLLAGGGYNEQFFGPGTRLTVL.

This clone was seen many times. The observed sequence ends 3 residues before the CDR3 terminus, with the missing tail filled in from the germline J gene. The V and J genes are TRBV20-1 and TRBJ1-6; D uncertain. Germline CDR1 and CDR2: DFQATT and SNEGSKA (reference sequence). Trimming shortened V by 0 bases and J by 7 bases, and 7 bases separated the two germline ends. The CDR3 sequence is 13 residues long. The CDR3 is CSAREDLNSPLHF. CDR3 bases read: TGCAGTGCTAGAGAAGACTTAAATTCACCC.

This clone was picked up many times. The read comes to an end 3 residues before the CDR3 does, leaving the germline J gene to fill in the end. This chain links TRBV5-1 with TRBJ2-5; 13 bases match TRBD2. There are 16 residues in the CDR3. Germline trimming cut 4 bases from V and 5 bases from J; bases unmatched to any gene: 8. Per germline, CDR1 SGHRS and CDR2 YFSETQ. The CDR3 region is CASSSWTSGSGETQYF. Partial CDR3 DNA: TGCGCCAGCAGCAGTTGGACTAGCGGGAGCGGCGAGACC.

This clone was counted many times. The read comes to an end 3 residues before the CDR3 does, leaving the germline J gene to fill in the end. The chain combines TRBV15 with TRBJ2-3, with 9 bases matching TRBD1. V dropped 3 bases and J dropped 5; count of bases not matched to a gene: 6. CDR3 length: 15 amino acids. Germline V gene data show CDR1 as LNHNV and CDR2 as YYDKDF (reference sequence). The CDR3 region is CATSSRQGGVDTQYF. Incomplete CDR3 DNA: TGTGCCACCAGCAGCCGACAGGGGGGTGTAGATACG.

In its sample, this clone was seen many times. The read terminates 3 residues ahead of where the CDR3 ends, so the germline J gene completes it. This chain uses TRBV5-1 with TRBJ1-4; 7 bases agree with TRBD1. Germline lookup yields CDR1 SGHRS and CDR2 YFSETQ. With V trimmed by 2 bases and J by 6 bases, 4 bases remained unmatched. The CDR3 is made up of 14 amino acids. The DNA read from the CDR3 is TGCGCCAGCAGCTTCACAGGGGCGGATGAAAAA. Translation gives CASSFTGADEK. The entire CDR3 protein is CASSFTGADEKLFF.

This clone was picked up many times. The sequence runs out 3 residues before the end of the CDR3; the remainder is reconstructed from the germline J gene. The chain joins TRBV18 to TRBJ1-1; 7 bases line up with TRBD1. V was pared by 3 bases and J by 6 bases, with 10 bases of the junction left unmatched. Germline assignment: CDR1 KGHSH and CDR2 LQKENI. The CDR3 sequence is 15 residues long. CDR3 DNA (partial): TGTGCCAGCTCACCGTCAGTACAGGGGAGCGCTGAA. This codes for CASSPSVQGSAE. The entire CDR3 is CASSPSVQGSAEAFF.

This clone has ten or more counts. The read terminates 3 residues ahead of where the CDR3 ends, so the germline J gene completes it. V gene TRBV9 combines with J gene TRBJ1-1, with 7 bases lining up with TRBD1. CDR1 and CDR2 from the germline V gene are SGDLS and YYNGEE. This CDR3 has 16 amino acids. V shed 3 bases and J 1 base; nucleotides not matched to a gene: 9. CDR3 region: CASSAGTVKGNTEAFF. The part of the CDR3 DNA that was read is TGTGCCAGCAGCGCCGGGACAGTTAAGGGGAACACTGAA.

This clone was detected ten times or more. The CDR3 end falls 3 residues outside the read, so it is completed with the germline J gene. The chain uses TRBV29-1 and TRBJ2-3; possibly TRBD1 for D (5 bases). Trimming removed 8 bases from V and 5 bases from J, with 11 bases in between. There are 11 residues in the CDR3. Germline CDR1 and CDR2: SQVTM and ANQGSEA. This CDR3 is CSLRQGDTQYF. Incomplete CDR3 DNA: TGCAGCTTGAGGCAGGGAGATACG.

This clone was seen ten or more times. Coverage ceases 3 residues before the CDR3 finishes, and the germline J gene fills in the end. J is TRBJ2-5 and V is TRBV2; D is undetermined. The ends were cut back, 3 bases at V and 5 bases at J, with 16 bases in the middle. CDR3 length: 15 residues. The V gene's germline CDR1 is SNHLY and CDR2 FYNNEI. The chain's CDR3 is CASSDVTRGVETQYF. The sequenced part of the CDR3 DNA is TGTGCCAGCAGTGATGTGACAAGAGGAGTCGAGACC.

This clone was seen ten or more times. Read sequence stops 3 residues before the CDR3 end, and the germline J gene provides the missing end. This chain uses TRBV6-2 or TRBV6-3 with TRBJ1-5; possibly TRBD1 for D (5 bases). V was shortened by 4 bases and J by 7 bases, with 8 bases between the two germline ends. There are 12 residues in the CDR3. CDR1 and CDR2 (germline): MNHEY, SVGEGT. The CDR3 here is CASSSEGQPQHF. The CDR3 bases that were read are TGTGCCAGCAGTTCCGAGGGGCAGCCC.

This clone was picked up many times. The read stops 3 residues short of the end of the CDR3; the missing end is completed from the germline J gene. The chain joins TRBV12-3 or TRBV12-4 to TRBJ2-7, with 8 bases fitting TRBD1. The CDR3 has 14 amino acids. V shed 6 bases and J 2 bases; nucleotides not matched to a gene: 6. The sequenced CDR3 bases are TGTGCCAGCAGGGACAGGGCGAAAACCTACGAG. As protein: CASRDRAKTYE. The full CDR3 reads CASRDRAKTYEQYF.

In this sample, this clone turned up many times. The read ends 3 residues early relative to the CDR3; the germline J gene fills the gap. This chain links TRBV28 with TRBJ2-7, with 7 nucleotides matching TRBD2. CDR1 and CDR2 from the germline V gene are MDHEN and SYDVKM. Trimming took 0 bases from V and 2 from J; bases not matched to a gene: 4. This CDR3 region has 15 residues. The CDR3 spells CASSLWASGPYEQYF. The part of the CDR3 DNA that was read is TGTGCCAGCAGTTTATGGGCTAGCGGCCCCTACGAG.

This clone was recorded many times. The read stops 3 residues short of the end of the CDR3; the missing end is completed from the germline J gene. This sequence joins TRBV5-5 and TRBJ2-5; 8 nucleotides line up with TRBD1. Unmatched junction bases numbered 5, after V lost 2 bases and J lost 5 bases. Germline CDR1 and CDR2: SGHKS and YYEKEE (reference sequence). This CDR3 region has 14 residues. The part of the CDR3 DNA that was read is TGTGCCAGCAGCTTCCCAGGGGGCGATGAGACC. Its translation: CASSFPGGDET. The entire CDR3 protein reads CASSFPGGDETQYF.